This T cell receptor beta chain was captured by sequencing in a study of shared clonotypes between healthy human individuals. Across the study: Those who served as donors were a couple of women and a few men between the ages of 18 and 49.

The authors' processing: As immunoSEQ supplied junction-only sequences (without quality scores), filtering differed. The method was immunoSEQ multiplex PCR; TCRdb's version includes in-frame clones alone and lacks a portion of them. V, J and clone size reflect that table, while D and trimming were determined from the DNA. This sample has 450,000 to 650,000 clones, with roughly 72% found just once. Regarding this clone: The target antigen is unknown.

V lost 0 bases, J lost 1 base, and 12 bases lay in between. Germline CDR1 is SGDLS and CDR2 is YYNGEE. The CDR3 runs 16 residues. Overall study findings and caveats: An expected dependence of interdonor clonotype sharing on sequencing depth was noted.

The TCR originated in a woman between 40 and 50 years old in good health. Some clones in this sample may be carry-over from other donors' samples. The chain uses TRBV9 and TRBJ2-3, with D uncertain. The sequenced material came from PBMCs. The CDR3 DNA is TGTGCCAGCAGCGTAGCTGAACTGTCCGGCACAGATACGCAGTATTTT. It encodes CASSVAELSGTDTQYF.